Presented here are 18 T cell receptor beta chains from one specimen sequenced in a study of shared clonotypes between healthy human individuals. TCRdb's copy holds only in-frame clones and misses some; the assay was immunoSEQ multiplex PCR. Among 2.3 million or so clones listed, over 85% were seen once. Sequencing was carried out using naive CD4+ T cells from PBMCs. Subset reported: CD45RA+ positively selected. The receptors were sampled from a man younger than 35 in good health. Some clones in this sample may be carry-over from other donors' samples.

This chain uses TRBV4-2 with TRBJ2-6, with TRBD1 matching 9 bases. V was clipped by 4 bases and J by 4 bases; unmatched bases: 5. This CDR3 comprises 16 residues. Looked up from germline, CDR1 is LGHNA and CDR2 is YNFKEQ. CDR3 coding DNA: TGTGCCAGCAGCCCAACAGGGGGCTTAGGGGCCAACGTCCTGACTTTC. Translating it yields CASSPTGGLGANVLTF.

In its sample, this clone was seen once. V and J are TRBV27 and TRBJ2-3, with D possibly being TRBD2 (6 bases). The V gene's germline CDR1 is MNHEY and CDR2 SMNVEV (reference sequence). Trimming cost V 5 bases and J 1 base, with 16 bases left between them. The CDR3 length is 16 residues. CDR3 sequence: CASSPLRSSGTDTQYF. CDR3 bases: TGTGCCAGCAGTCCCCTTAGGTCTAGCGGCACAGATACGCAGTATTTT.

This chain links TRBV5-5 with TRBJ2-7, with D possibly matching TRBD2 (6 bases). The CDR3 has 14 amino acids. Looked up from germline, CDR1 is SGHKS and CDR2 is YYEKEE (reference sequence). V lost 2 bases, J lost 6 bases, and 15 bases lay in between. The CDR3 nucleotides are TGTGCCAGCAGCTTTCCCGGGCTAGCGATCGAGCAGTACTTC. Translating it yields CASSFPGLAIEQYF.

This clone occurred once. The chain uses TRBV10-3 and TRBJ2-1, with D possibly called TRBD1 or TRBD2 (5 bases each). V was cut by 7 bases and J by 1 base, with 23 bases left in between. CDR3 size: 18 residues. Germline V gives CDR1 ENHRY, CDR2 SYGVKD. CDR3 residues: CAINLGGSRGESYNEQFF. DNA of the CDR3: TGTGCCATCAATCTAGGCGGCAGCCGAGGGGAATCCTACAATGAGCAGTTCTTC.

The rearrangement links TRBV5-8 to TRBJ2-3, with a tentative D call TRBD1 (6 bases). This CDR3 region has 14 residues. The V end was cut by 5 bases, the J end by 1 base, with 11 bases between. Germline CDR1 SGHTS, CDR2 YDEGEE. The CDR3 region is CASSRRQGTDTQYF. The DNA for the CDR3 is TGTGCCAGCAGTCGTCGACAGGGCACAGATACGCAGTATTTT.

The chain is built from TRBV28 and TRBJ1-6; unclear D gene. Per germline, CDR1 MDHEN and CDR2 SYDVKM. V was shortened by 2 bases and J by 6 bases, with 11 bases between the two germline ends. The CDR3 runs 15 residues. The CDR3 coding sequence is TGTGCCAGCAGTTTAGCGGTAGGGCGTAATTCACCCCTCCACTTT. Residues: CASSLAVGRNSPLHF.

This clone was observed a few times. J is TRBJ1-2 and V is TRBV5-1; D is unclear. V lost 0 bases and J lost 4, with 7 bases in between. The CDR3 totals 13 residues. Germline lookup yields CDR1 SGHRS and CDR2 YFSETQ. In DNA, the CDR3 is TGCGCCAGCAGCTTGGACGGATTCTATGGCTACACCTTC. Translation gives CASSLDGFYGYTF.

In DNA, the CDR3 is TGTGCCAGCAGTACTGGAACCAAGGGCGAGCAGTACTTC. It translates to CASSTGTKGEQYF. The V call is TRBV6-5, the J call TRBJ2-7; no reliable D call. Germline CDR1 and CDR2: MNHEY and SVGAGI. This CDR3 has 13 amino acids. V lost 5 bases to trimming and J lost 6 bases, with 14 bases between them.

The genes are TRBV6-5 and TRBJ2-7, with D maybe TRBD2 (6 bases). This CDR3 contains 14 residues. Trimming removed 5 bases from V and 3 bases from J, with 14 bases in between. CDR1 is MNHEY and CDR2 is SVGAGI in the germline V gene. CDR3 coding DNA: TGTGCCAGCAGTGTCCGGGTGCGGGGCTACGAGCAGTACTTC. Its protein product is CASSVRVRGYEQYF.

The gene calls are TRBV5-1 and TRBJ1-1; D uncertain. CDR3 length: 15 residues. Trimming left V 0 bases short and J 1 base short, with 10 bases between. CDR1 and CDR2 (germline): SGHRS, YFSETQ. The CDR3 sequence: CASSLAIPGNTEAFF. The CDR3 DNA follows: TGCGCCAGCAGCTTGGCAATCCCAGGGAACACTGAAGCTTTCTTT. The whole variable domain, remainder taken from reference TRBV5-1 and TRBJ1-1, is KAGVTQTPRYLIKTRGQQVTLSCSPISGHRSVSWYQQTPGQGLQFLFEYFSETQRNKGNFPGRFSGRQFSNSRSEMNVSTLELGDSALYLCASSLAIPGNTEAFFGQGTRLTVV.

The rearrangement links TRBV18 to TRBJ2-3, with 10 nucleotides matching TRBD2. With V trimmed by 4 bases and J by 1 base, 2 bases remained unmatched. The CDR3 extends over 15 amino acids. Germline loops: CDR1 KGHSH, CDR2 LQKENI. CDR3 nucleotide sequence: TGTGCCAGCTCACATGGGACTAGCGGCACAGATACGCAGTATTTT. Its protein is CASSHGTSGTDTQYF. Combining the CDR3 with reference TRBV18 and TRBJ2-3 gives the whole variable domain NAGVMQNPRHLVRRRGQEARLRCSPMKGHSHVYWYRQLPEEGLKFMVYLQKENIIDESGMPKERFSAEFPKEGPSILRIQQVVRGDSAAYFCASSHGTSGTDTQYFGPGTRLTVL.

The V gene is TRBV15, the J gene TRBJ1-3; no reliable D call. This CDR3 comprises 14 residues. V shed 6 bases and J shed 2 bases, with 11 bases lying between them. Germline V gene data show CDR1 as LNHNV and CDR2 as YYDKDF (reference sequence). CDR3: CATRDQVTGNTIYF. In nucleotides, the CDR3 is TGTGCCACCAGGGACCAGGTCACTGGAAACACCATATATTTT.

V usage is TRBV28 and J usage is TRBJ1-5; no clear D gene. V lost 3 bases to trimming and J lost 3 bases, with 9 bases between them. The germline V gene encodes CDR1 MDHEN and CDR2 SYDVKM. The CDR3 runs 14 residues. The CDR3, as DNA: TGTGCCAGCAGTTTGTGGGAGATCAATCAGCCCCAGCATTTT. It yields the protein CASSLWEINQPQHF. The variable domain in full, with the rest retrieved from reference TRBV28 and TRBJ1-5, is DVKVTQSSRYLVKRTGEKVFLECVQDMDHENMFWYRQDPGLGLRLIYFSYDVKMKEKGDIPEGYSVSREKKERFSLILESASTNQTSMYLCASSLWEINQPQHFGDGTRLSIL.

Details on this clone: Other DNA sequences from this sample encode an identical CDR3 as well. The V call is TRBV27, the J call TRBJ2-7; 7 positions match TRBD1. Germline V lookup: CDR1 MNHEY, CDR2 SMNVEV (reference sequence). Trimming removed 2 bases from V and 3 bases from J; junction bases left unmatched: 4. The CDR3 spans 14 residues. The CDR3 nucleotides are TGTGCCAGCAGTTTAAGTGACAGGGTCTACGAGCAGTACTTC. Its translation is CASSLSDRVYEQYF.

The chain combines TRBV5-1 with TRBJ2-2, with D possibly being TRBD1 (5 bases). The germline CDR1 and CDR2 sequences are SGHRS and YFSETQ. The CDR3 is 18 residues long. The V end lost 4 bases, the J end lost 7 bases, and 26 bases lay between the germline ends. DNA for the CDR3: TGCGCCAGCAGCCCGGGCCCCCCGCAGGGCGGTTTATACGGGGAGCTGTTTTTT. Residues: CASSPGPPQGGLYGELFF.

The genes are TRBV9 and TRBJ1-5, with D possibly being TRBD1 (5 bases). The germline CDR1 and CDR2 sequences are SGDLS and YYNGEE. V lost 0 bases, J lost 5 bases, and 12 bases lay in between. The CDR3 sequence is 15 residues long. The DNA for the CDR3 is TGTGCCAGCAGCGTAGACCCCAGGGATGATCAGCCCCAGCATTTT. Its translation: CASSVDPRDDQPQHF.

The chain couples TRBV15 to TRBJ2-3; no firm D call. Trimming removed 1 base at V and 4 bases at J, with 9 bases between. The CDR3 runs 14 residues. Germline V lookup: CDR1 LNHNV, CDR2 YYDKDF (reference sequence). The CDR3 spells CATSRANGADTQYF. The DNA for the CDR3 is TGTGCCACCAGCAGAGCGAACGGCGCAGATACGCAGTATTTT.

The chain carries TRBV15 and TRBJ1-4; 11 nucleotides align to TRBD1. Germline V gene lookup returns CDR1 LNHNV and CDR2 YYDKDF (reference sequence). V lost 4 bases to trimming and J lost 8 bases; unmatched junction nucleotides: 3. The CDR3 extends over 14 amino acids. CDR3 region: CATSKGTGGEKLFF. CDR3 bases: TGTGCCACCAGCAAAGGGACAGGGGGGGAAAAACTGTTTTTT. Combining the CDR3 with reference TRBV15 and TRBJ1-4 gives the whole variable domain DAMVIQNPRYQVTQFGKPVTLSCSQTLNHNVMYWYQQKSSQAPKLLFHYYDKDFNNEADTPDNFQSRRPNTSFCFLDIRSPGLGDTAMYLCATSKGTGGEKLFFGSGTQLSVL.